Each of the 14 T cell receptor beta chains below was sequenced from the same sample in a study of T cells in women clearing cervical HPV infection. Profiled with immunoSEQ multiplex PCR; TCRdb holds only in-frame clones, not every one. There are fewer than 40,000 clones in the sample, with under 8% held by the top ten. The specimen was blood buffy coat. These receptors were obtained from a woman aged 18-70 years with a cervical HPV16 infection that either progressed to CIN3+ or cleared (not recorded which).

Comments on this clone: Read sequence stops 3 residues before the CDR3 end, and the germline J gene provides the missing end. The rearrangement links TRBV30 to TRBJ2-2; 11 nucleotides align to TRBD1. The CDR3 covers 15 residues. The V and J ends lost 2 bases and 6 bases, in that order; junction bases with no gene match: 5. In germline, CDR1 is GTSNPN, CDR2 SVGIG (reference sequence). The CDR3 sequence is CAWSLLGQGAGELFF. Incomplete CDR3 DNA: TGTGCCTGGAGTCTACTGGGACAGGGGGCCGGGGAG.

Partial CDR3 DNA: TGTGCCTGCACCCCGTCGGGACAAGGCACAGATACG. Amino acid sequence: CACTPSGQGTDT. The complete CDR3 reads CACTPSGQGTDTQYF. The chain joins TRBV30 to TRBJ2-3; possibly TRBD1 for D (6 bases). The DNA ends 3 residues before the CDR3 does, and the rest of the CDR3 is filled in from the germline J gene. Trimming took 6 bases from V and 1 from J, leaving 17 bases between them. From germline, CDR1 is GTSNPN and CDR2 SVGIG (reference sequence). This CDR3 has 15 residues. Together with reference TRBV30 and TRBJ2-3, the CDR3 gives the full variable domain: SQTIHQWPATLVQPVGSPLSLECTVEGTSNPNLYWYRQAAGRGLQLLFYSVGIGQISSEVPQNLSASRPQDRQFILSSKKLLLSDSGFYLCACTPSGQGTDTQYFGPGTRLTVL.

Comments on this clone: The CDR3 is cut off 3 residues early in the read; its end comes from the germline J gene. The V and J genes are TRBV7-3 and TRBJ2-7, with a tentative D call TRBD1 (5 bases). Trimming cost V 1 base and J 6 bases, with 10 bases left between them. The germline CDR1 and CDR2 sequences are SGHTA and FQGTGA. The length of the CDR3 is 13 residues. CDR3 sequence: CASSLIKGPEQYF. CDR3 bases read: TGTGCCAGCAGCTTAATCAAGGGGCCCGAG.

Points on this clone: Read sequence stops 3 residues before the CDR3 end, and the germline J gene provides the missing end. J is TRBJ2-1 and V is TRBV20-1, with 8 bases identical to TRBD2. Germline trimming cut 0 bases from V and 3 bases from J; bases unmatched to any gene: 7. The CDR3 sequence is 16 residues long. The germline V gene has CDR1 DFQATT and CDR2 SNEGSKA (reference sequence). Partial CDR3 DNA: TGCAGTGCTAGAGATAGTAGCGGGACCAACTACAATGAG. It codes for CSARDSSGTNYNE. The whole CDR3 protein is CSARDSSGTNYNEQFF.

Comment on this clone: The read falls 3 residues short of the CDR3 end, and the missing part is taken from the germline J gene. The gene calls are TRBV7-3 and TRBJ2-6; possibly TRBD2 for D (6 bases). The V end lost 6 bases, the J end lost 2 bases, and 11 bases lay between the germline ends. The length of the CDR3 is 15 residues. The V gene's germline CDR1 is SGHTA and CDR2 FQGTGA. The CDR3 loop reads CASSIGGAGANVLTF. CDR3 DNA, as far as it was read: TGTGCCAGCAGTATCGGGGGTGCTGGGGCCAACGTC.

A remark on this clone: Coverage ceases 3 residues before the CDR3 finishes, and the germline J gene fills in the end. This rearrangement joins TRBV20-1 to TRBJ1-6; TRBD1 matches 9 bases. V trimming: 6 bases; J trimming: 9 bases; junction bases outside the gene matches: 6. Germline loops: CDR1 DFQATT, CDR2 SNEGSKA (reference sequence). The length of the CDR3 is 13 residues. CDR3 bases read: TGCAGTGCCTGGGACAGGGTGGGTTCACCC. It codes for CSAWDRVGSP. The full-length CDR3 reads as CSAWDRVGSPLHF.

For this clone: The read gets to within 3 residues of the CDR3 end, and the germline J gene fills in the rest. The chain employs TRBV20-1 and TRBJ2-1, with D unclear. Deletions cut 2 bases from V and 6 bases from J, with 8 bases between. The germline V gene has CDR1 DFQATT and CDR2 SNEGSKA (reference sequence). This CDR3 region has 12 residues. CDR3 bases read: TGCAGTGCTAGATTAACAAGCAATGAG. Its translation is CSARLTSNE. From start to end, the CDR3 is CSARLTSNEQFF.

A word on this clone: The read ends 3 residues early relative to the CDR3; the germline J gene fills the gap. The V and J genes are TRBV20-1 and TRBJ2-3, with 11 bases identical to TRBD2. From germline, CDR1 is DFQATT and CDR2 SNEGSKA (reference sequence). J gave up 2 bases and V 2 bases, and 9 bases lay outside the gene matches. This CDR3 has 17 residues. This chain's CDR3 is CSARQKGTSGFTDTQYF. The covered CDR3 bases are TGCAGTGCTAGACAAAAGGGGACTAGCGGATTCACAGATACG.

The chain's CDR3 is CASTATGIGETQYF. The DNA read from the CDR3 is TGTGCCAGCACCGCTACAGGGATCGGAGAGACC. V gene TRBV18 combines with J gene TRBJ2-5; TRBD1 is a possible D gene (6 bases). The read terminates 3 residues ahead of where the CDR3 ends, so the germline J gene completes it. CDR3 length: 14 amino acids. Trimming removed 8 bases from V and 4 bases from J, with 17 bases in between. Germline-derived CDR1 and CDR2 are KGHSH and LQKENI.

The sequenced CDR3 bases are TGTGCCAGCAGCTTAGACAGGGCGAACACTGAA. Protein product: CASSLDRANTE. The entire CDR3 protein reads CASSLDRANTEAFF. The chain uses TRBV11-3 and TRBJ1-1; a possible D gene is TRBD1 (5 bases). The read ends 3 residues before the CDR3 terminus; that terminus is restored from the germline J gene. V was trimmed by 0 bases and J by 1 base, leaving 6 bases between them. The CDR3 contains 14 residues. The germline V gene has CDR1 SGHNT and CDR2 YENEEA.

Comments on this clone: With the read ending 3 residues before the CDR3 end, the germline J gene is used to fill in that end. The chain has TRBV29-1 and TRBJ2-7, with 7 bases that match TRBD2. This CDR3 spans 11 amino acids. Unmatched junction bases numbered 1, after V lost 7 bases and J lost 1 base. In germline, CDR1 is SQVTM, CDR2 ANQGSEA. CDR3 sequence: CSGGGSYEQYF. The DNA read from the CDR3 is TGCAGCGGGGGGGGGTCCTACGAG.

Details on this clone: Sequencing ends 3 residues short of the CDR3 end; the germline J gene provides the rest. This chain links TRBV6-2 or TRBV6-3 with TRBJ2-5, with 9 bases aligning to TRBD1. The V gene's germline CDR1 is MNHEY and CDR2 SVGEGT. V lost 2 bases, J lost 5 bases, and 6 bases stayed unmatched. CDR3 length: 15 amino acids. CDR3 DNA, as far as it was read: TGTGCCAGCAGTTACCGGGACAGGGTAGAGGAGACC. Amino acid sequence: CASSYRDRVEET. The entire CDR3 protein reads CASSYRDRVEETQYF.

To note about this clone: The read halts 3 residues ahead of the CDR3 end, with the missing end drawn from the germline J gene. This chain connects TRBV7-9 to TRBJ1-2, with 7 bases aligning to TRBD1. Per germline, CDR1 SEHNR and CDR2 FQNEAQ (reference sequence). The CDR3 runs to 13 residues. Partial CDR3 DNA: TGTGCCAGCAGCTTCTCAGGGGGTAGAGGC. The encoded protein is CASSFSGGRG. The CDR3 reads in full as CASSFSGGRGYTF.

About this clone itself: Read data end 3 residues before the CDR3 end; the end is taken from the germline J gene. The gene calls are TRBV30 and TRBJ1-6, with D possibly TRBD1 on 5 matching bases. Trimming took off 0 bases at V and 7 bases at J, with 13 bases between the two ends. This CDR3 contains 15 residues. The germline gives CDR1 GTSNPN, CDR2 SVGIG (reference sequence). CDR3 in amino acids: CAWSVLGGKNSPLHF. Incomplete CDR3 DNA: TGTGCCTGGAGTGTACTCGGGGGGAAGAATTCACCC.